Below, 18 T cell receptor beta chains from the same sample are listed, as sequenced in a study of T cells expressing NK-cell markers. TCRdb processed the 5' RACE reads again and assigns one entry to each CDR3 protein, with no DNA. Recorded here are 400,000 to 450,000 distinct CDR3 sequences; the top ten clones represent 7.3%. The sample comprised blood T cells: a sorted CD56 or NKG2C T cell subset, CD4+ or CD8+ T cells, or bulk PBMC T cells (not recorded which). These receptors all stem from a woman between 18 and 70 years old in good health.

The chain combines TRBV6-1 with TRBJ2-5; the TRBD2 assignment by TCRdb is unverifiable without DNA. Germline CDR1 is MNHNS and CDR2 is SASEGT. The CDR3 is 15 amino acids. CDR3 region: CASSPAGNLGETQYF.

The genes are TRBV20-1 and TRBJ2-2; TCRdb indicates TRBD1, and absent DNA this call remains unverified. CDR1 and CDR2 (germline): DFQATT, SNEGSKA (reference sequence). The CDR3 spans 15 residues. The CDR3 here is CSASRGGRGTGELFF.

The chain links TRBV3-1 to TRBJ2-3; TCRdb designates TRBD1, a call that cannot be tested without DNA. Germline V gives CDR1 LGHDT, CDR2 YNNKEL (reference sequence). The CDR3 contains 18 residues. Here the CDR3 reads CASSQEGQEPRFTDTQYF.

The J gene is TRBJ1-4, the V gene TRBV6-2 or TRBV6-3; TCRdb outputs TRBD1, but without DNA this stays unchecked. Germline assignment: CDR1 MNHEY and CDR2 SVGEGT. The CDR3 is 15 amino acids. This CDR3 reads CASTGQLSTNEKLFF.

The chain combines TRBV4-3 with TRBJ1-2; TCRdb's D gene call, TRBD1, goes unchecked for lack of DNA. The CDR3 spans 15 residues. Germline V gene data show CDR1 as LGHNA and CDR2 as YSLEER. CDR3 sequence reads: CASSQGGPDSDGYTF.

The chain has TRBV12-3 or TRBV12-4 and TRBJ1-2. The CDR3 totals 14 residues. The CDR3: CASSLAGQLYGYTF.

The chain has TRBV6-1 and TRBJ2-1; TCRdb gives TRBD2 as the D gene, but with no DNA this cannot be confirmed. CDR1 and CDR2 from the germline V gene are MNHNS and SASEGT. This CDR3 spans 17 amino acids. CDR3 amino acids: CASSPTSGSESYNEQFF.

This chain links TRBV5-6 with TRBJ2-5. Germline V gene lookup returns CDR1 SGHDT and CDR2 YYEEEE. CDR3 size: 14 residues. The CDR3 sequence is CASSLRGHQETQYF.

The chain recombines TRBV4-3 with TRBJ2-3. From germline, CDR1 is LGHNA and CDR2 YSLEER. CDR3 length: 17 amino acids. CDR3 protein: CASSQDWSGSEIDTQYF.

V is TRBV19 and J is TRBJ2-2; with no DNA, the TCRdb D assignment of TRBD1 cannot be verified. The CDR3 is 16 amino acids. Germline lookup yields CDR1 LNHDA and CDR2 SQIVND (reference sequence). The CDR3 is CASSGEDRVYTGELFF.

The chain carries TRBV5-6 and TRBJ2-5; with no DNA, the TCRdb D assignment of TRBD2 cannot be verified. This CDR3 spans 16 amino acids. From germline, CDR1 is SGHDT and CDR2 YYEEEE. This chain's CDR3 is CASSLPAGGYQETQYF.

V and J are TRBV4-3 and TRBJ2-2; the TRBD2 assignment by TCRdb is unverifiable without DNA. Germline CDR1 and CDR2: LGHNA and YSLEER. The CDR3 is 18 amino acids. The CDR3 is CASSQERTSGLFLGELFF.

The CDR3: CATGTPPQPQHF. The chain is built from TRBV15 and TRBJ1-5; the TCRdb call, TRBD1, lacks DNA for checking. CDR3 size: 12 residues. Germline CDR1 reads LNHNV; CDR2 reads YYDKDF (reference sequence).

The chain couples TRBV3-1 to TRBJ2-1; TCRdb selects TRBD1, and the lack of DNA leaves this call unchecked. The V gene's germline CDR1 is LGHDT and CDR2 YNNKEL (reference sequence). The length of the CDR3 is 15 residues. The CDR3 loop reads CASSRRQGSYNEQFF.

The genes are TRBV28 and TRBJ2-5; checking the TCRdb D call of TRBD1 is not possible without DNA. The CDR3 contains 16 residues. CDR1 and CDR2 from the germline V gene are MDHEN and SYDVKM. CDR3 residues: CASSSTFEGGKETQYF.

V gene TRBV6-2 or TRBV6-3 combines with J gene TRBJ2-6. Germline CDR1 reads MNHEY; CDR2 reads SVGEGT. CDR3 length: 17 residues. The CDR3 reads CASSPFVRPSGANVLTF.

The chain joins TRBV7-9 to TRBJ1-1; TCRdb's D gene call, TRBD1, goes unchecked for lack of DNA. The CDR3 extends over 14 amino acids. Per the germline V gene, CDR1 is SEHNR and CDR2 is FQNEAQ (reference sequence). This CDR3 reads CASSLRTGSTEAFF.

This chain joins TRBV12-3 or TRBV12-4 and TRBJ2-5. CDR3 size: 13 residues. Here the CDR3 reads CASSFSRSLAQYF.